This T cell receptor (beta chain) was documented in a study of neurological immune-mediated disorders. General observations from the study: None of the CDR3 amino acid sequences in expanded clones turned up in more than one subject, which points to private repertoires in all groups. Phylogenetic grouping put 18 of 34 multiple sclerosis patients' repertoires into one related-CDR3 cluster, a possible signature.

In its sample, this clonotype was seen many times. Its antigen is undetermined. From 15-18 subjects, every sequencing run obtained over 180 million TCR-beta sequences. TCRdb called the 5' RACE reads again in MiXCR, with one record for every CDR3 protein. The table records approximately 46,000 distinct CDR3 sequences, 3% of them present only once. Unsorted libraries were generated from 2 million PBMCs held at -80 degrees C. The TCR comes from a woman in her forties or fifties with multiple sclerosis. The sequencing input was PBMCs.

The CDR3 region has the DNA TGCGCCAGCAGTGAGTCGAGGGCTAGCGGGAGGAACAATGAGCAGTTCTTC. Translating gives CASSESRASGRNNEQFF. The chain links TRBV10-1 to TRBJ2-1, with 11 bases aligning to TRBD2. Trimming removed 0 bases from V and 5 bases from J; junction bases left unmatched: 6. The CDR3 spans 17 residues. In germline, CDR1 is WNHNN, CDR2 SYGVQD (reference sequence).